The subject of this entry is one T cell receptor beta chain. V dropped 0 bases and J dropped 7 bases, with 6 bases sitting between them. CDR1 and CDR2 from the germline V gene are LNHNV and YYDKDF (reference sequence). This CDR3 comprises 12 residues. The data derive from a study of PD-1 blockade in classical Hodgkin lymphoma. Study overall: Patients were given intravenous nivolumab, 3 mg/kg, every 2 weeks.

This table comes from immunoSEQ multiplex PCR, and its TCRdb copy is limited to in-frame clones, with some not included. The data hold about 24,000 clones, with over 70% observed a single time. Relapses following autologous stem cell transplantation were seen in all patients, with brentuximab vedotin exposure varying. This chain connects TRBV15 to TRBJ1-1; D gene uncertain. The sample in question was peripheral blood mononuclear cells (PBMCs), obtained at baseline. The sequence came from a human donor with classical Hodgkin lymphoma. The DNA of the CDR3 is TGTGCCACCAGCAGAGATCGGGATGAAGCTTTCTTT. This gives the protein CATSRDRDEAFF.